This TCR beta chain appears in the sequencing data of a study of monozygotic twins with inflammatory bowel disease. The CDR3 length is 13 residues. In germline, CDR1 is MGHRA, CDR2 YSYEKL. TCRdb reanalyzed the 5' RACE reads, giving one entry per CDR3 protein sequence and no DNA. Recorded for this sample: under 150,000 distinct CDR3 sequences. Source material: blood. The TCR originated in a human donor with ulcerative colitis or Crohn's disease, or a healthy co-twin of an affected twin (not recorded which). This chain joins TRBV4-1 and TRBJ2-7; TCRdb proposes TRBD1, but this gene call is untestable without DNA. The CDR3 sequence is CASSQGGNNEQYF.